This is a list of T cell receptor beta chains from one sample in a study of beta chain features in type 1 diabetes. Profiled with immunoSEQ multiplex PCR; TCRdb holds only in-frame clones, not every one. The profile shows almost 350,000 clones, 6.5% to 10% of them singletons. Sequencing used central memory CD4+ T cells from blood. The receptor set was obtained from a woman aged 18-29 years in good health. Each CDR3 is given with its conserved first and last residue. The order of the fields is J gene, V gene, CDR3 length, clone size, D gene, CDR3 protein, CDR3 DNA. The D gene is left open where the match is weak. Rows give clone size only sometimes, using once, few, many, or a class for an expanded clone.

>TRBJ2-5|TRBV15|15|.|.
CATSRDSGVGETQYF
TGTGCCACCAGCAGAGATTCCGGGGTCGGAGAGACCCAGTACTTC
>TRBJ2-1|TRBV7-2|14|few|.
CASSLINTGSEQFF
TGTGCCAGCAGCCTAATTAACACAGGGAGTGAGCAGTTCTTC
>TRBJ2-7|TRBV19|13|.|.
CASSIPTRGEQYF
TGTGCCAGTAGTATTCCAACGCGCGGCGAGCAGTACTTC
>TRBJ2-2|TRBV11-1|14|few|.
CASSLVVRTGELFF
TGTGCCAGCAGCTTAGTTGTACGCACCGGGGAGCTGTTTTTT
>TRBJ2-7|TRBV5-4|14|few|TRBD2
CASSEGLAGDEQYF
TGTGCCAGCAGCGAGGGACTAGCGGGAGACGAGCAGTACTTC
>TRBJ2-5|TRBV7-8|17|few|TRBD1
CASSDRPPGQGAVTQYF
TGTGCCAGCAGCGACCGTCCGCCGGGACAGGGGGCAGTGACCCAGTACTTC
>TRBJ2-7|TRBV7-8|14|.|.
CASSSLSSVNEQYF
TGTGCCAGCAGCTCGCTCTCATCGGTGAACGAGCAGTACTTC
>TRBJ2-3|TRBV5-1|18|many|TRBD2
CASSLGGLAGGSEIRQYF
TGCGCCAGCAGCTTGGGCGGACTAGCGGGAGGGTCCGAGATAAGGCAGTATTTT
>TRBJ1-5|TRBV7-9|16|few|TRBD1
CASSFSGTGGNQPQHF
TGTGCCAGCAGCTTCTCCGGGACAGGGGGAAATCAGCCCCAGCATTTT
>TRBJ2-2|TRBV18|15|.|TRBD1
CASSLGQGNTGELFF
TGTGCCAGCTCACTCGGACAGGGGAACACCGGGGAGCTGTTTTTT
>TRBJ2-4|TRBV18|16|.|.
CASSPATSGPGNIQYF
TGTGCCAGCTCACCCGCGACCTCGGGCCCCGGGAACATTCAGTACTTC
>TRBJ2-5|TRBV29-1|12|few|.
CSVELLQETQYF
TGCAGCGTTGAGCTCTTACAAGAGACCCAGTACTTC
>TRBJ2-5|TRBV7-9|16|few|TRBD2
CASSFPSGKSGKTQYF
TGTGCCAGCAGCTTTCCTAGCGGGAAGTCCGGGAAGACCCAGTACTTC
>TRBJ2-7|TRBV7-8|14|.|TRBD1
CASRNSGTGYEQYF
TGTGCCAGCAGGAACAGCGGGACAGGGTACGAGCAGTACTTC
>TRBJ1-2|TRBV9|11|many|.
CASGSRYGYTF
TGTGCCAGCGGTTCTCGCTATGGCTACACCTTC
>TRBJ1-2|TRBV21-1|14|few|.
CASSNKTTGNGYTF
TGTGCCAGCAGTAACAAGACGACAGGGAACGGCTACACCTTC
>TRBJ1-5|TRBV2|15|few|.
CASSEAARGNQPQHF
TGTGCCAGCAGTGAAGCAGCAAGGGGCAATCAGCCCCAGCATTTT
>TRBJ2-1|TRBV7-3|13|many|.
CASSLDHNNEQFF
TGTGCCAGCAGCTTAGACCATAACAATGAGCAGTTCTTC
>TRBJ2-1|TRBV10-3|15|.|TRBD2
CAISRGRENYNEQFF
TGTGCCATCAGTCGCGGGAGGGAGAACTACAATGAGCAGTTCTTC
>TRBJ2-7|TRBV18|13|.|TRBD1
CASSTGHFYEQYF
TGTGCCAGCTCGACAGGGCACTTTTACGAGCAGTACTTC
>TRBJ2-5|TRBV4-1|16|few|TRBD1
CASSQHRGDRAETQYF
TGCGCCAGCAGCCAGCACCGCGGGGACAGGGCTGAGACCCAGTACTTC
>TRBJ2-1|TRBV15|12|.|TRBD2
CATSRSGVEQFF
TGTGCCACCAGCAGAAGCGGGGTCGAGCAGTTCTTC
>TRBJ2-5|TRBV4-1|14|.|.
CASSRQSPSNTQYF
TGCGCCAGCAGCCGACAGAGCCCCTCCAATACCCAGTACTTC
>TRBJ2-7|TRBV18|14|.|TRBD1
CASSPGQGAYEQYF
TGTGCCAGCTCACCGGGACAGGGGGCTTACGAGCAGTACTTC
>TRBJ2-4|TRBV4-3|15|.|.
CASSPQLWAENIQYF
TGCGCCAGCAGCCCACAACTTTGGGCGGAGAACATTCAGTACTTC
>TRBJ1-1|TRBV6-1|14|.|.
CASSQPGTKDEAFF
TGTGCCAGCAGTCAACCCGGGACAAAAGATGAAGCTTTCTTT
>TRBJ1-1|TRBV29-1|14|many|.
CSGLRGTANTEAFF
TGCAGCGGTCTGCGCGGGACGGCGAACACTGAAGCTTTCTTT
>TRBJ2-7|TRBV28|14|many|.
CASSSGQGIYEQYF
TGTGCCAGCAGCTCCGGGCAGGGGATCTACGAGCAGTACTTC
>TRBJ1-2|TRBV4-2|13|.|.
CASSQYSKYGYTF
TGTGCCAGCAGCCAATACAGTAAATATGGCTACACCTTC
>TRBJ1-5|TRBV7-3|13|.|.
CASSLQENQPQHF
TGTGCCAGCAGCTTACAGGAGAATCAGCCCCAGCATTTT
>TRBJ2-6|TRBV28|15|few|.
CASSLQVSGANVLTF
TGTGCCAGCAGTTTACAGGTCTCTGGGGCCAACGTCCTGACTTTC
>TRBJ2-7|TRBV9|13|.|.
CASSVAGSYEQYF
TGTGCCAGCAGCGTAGCGGGGTCCTACGAGCAGTACTTC
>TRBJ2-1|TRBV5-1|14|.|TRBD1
CASSSSTGVNEQFF
TGCGCCAGCAGCTCCTCGACAGGGGTTAATGAGCAGTTCTTC
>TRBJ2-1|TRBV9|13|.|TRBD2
CASNREGYNEQFF
TGTGCCAGCAACCGGGAGGGATACAATGAGCAGTTCTTC
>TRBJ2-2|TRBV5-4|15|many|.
CASSTSDRNTGELFF
TGTGCCAGCAGCACTTCGGACAGGAACACCGGGGAGCTGTTTTTT
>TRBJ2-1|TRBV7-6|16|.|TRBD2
CASSLITSGRGNEQFF
TGTGCCAGCAGCTTAATAACTAGCGGGAGAGGAAATGAGCAGTTCTTC
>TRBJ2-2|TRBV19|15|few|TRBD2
CASSMRLAVTGELFF
TGTGCCAGTAGTATGCGGCTAGCGGTCACCGGGGAGCTGTTTTTT
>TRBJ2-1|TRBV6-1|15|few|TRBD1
CASTSWTGGRDEQFF
TGTGCCAGCACCTCGTGGACAGGGGGTAGGGATGAGCAGTTCTTC
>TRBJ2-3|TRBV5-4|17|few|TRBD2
CASSASSGRVVGDTQYF
TGTGCCAGCAGCGCCTCTAGCGGGAGAGTGGTGGGAGATACGCAGTATTTT
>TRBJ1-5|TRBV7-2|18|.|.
CASSLVGGGHGQNQPQHF
TGTGCCAGCAGCTTAGTAGGAGGCGGCCATGGACAGAATCAGCCCCAGCATTTT
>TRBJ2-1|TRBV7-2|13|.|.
CASSLNWGNEQFF
TGTGCCAGCAGCTTAAACTGGGGGAATGAGCAGTTCTTC
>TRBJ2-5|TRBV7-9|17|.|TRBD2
CASSLGAGGPIRETQYF
TGTGCCAGCAGCTTAGGTGCGGGAGGGCCGATTCGGGAGACCCAGTACTTC
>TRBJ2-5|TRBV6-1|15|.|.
CASSSLGQPEETQYF
TGTGCCAGCAGTTCCCTGGGACAACCCGAAGAGACCCAGTACTTC
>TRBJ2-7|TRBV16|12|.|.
CASSITTYEQYF
TGTGCCAGCTCCATCACAACCTACGAGCAGTACTTC